In its sample, the clone carrying this T cell receptor beta chain was seen a few times. The antigen is undetermined. This CDR3 is built from 13 residues. Trimming shortened V by 4 bases and J by 1 base, and 4 bases separated the two germline ends. The data stem from a study of T-cell memory formation after mild COVID-19. TCRdb itself ran the 5' RACE reads through MiXCR, one entry per CDR3 protein. The sample gives roughly 370,000 distinct CDR3 sequences, 15% to 20% of which show up once; under 25% is in the top ten. Study-wide results and limits: Clones shrinking between day 15 and 85 showed a balanced CD4/CD8 split, and those that grew later tilted toward CD4+. Largely, contracting CD4+ clones fell within CM and EM, and contracting CD8+ clones within EMRA.

Sequenced sample: PBMCs or a T cell subset sorted from them (not recorded which). This TCR came from a man between 18 and 35 years old who had mild COVID-19 (a few samples of this study predate the infection). Cell type and time point are not known. V and J are TRBV12-3 or TRBV12-4 and TRBJ1-4; the D is unclear. The CDR3: CASSYGTNEKLFF. The CDR3 nucleotides are TGTGCCAGCAGTTACGGAACTAATGAAAAACTGTTTTTT.